This TCR beta chain was obtained from a study of T cell changes during pregnancy in multiple sclerosis. The V gene end was trimmed by 1 base and the J gene end by 3 bases; junction bases not matched to a gene: 2. The germline V gene encodes CDR1 SEHNR and CDR2 FQNEAQ (reference sequence). This CDR3 spans 15 amino acids. Using immunoSEQ multiplex PCR, the repertoire was profiled, and TCRdb retains in-frame clones only, with some absent. The profile shows about 44,000 clones, approximately 90% of them singletons. Source: CD4+ T cells from peripheral blood mononuclear cells, taken after pregnancy. The rearrangement links TRBV7-9 to TRBJ2-2; 7 bases align to TRBD1. This TCR came from a female donor with multiple sclerosis, enrolled in a pregnancy study. CDR3 residues: CASSLGQGDTGELFF. The CDR3 DNA reads as TGTGCCAGCAGCTTAGGTCAGGGGGACACCGGGGAGCTGTTTTTT.